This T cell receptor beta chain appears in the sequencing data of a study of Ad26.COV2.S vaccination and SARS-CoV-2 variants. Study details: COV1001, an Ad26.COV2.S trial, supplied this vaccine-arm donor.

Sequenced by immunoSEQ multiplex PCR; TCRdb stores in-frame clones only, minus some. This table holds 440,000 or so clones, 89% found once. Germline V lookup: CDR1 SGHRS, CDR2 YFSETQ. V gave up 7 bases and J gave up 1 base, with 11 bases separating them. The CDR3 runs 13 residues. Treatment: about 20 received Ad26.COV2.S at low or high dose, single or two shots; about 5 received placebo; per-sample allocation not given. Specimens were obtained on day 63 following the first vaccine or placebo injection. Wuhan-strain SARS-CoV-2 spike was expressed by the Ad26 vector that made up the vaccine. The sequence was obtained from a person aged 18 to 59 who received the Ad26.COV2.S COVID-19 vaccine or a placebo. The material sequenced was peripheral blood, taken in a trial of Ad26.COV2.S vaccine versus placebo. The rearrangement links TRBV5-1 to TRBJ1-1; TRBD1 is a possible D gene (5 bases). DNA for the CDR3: TGCGCCAGCGCTCGCAGGGAGAACACTGAAGCTTTCTTT. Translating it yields CASARRENTEAFF. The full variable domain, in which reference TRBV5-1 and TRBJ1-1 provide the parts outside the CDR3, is KAGVTQTPRYLIKTRGQQVTLSCSPISGHRSVSWYQQTPGQGLQFLFEYFSETQRNKGNFPGRFSGRQFSNSRSEMNVSTLELGDSALYLCASARRENTEAFFGQGTRLTVV.